The 17 T cell receptor beta chains reported below all come from one sample, sequenced in a study of response to subunit inactivated influenza vaccine. TCRdb re-analysed the RT-PCR reads in MiXCR, keeping a single row per CDR3 protein. The table lists approximately 520,000 distinct CDR3 sequences, about 15% of them singletons, with roughly 3.1% in the top ten. The sample here was CD4+ T cells sorted from PBMCs, taken roughly 24 months after vaccination. Receptor source: a man aged 50 to 69 who received an inactivated influenza vaccine.

The chain couples TRBV10-3 to TRBJ2-3; TRBD2 aligns across 7 bases. The CDR3 runs to 14 residues. The V segment lost 10 bases and the J segment 1 base; nucleotides outside the gene matches: 8. CDR1 is ENHRY, CDR2 SYGVKD, per germline. The CDR3 nucleotides read TGTGCCACCCGACTAGCCCGGGGCACAGATACGCAGTATTTT. It encodes CATRLARGTDTQYF.

The V gene is TRBV10-3, the J gene TRBJ2-1; D gene uncertain. V was pared by 10 bases and J by 7 bases, with 23 bases between. CDR1 is ENHRY and CDR2 is SYGVKD in the germline V gene. This CDR3 has 15 residues. The CDR3 DNA sequence: TGTGCCACCCGGGCCCCGGAGCCCGGTATGAATGAGCAGTTCTTC. Translation: CATRAPEPGMNEQFF.

This chain uses TRBV10-3 with TRBJ2-2, with 8 bases identical to TRBD2. The CDR3 runs to 16 residues. Losses at the gene ends were 2 bases for V and 2 bases for J; bases not matched to a gene: 4. Per germline, CDR1 ENHRY and CDR2 SYGVKD. The chain's CDR3 is CAISERGGSNTGELFF. The CDR3 coding sequence is TGTGCCATCAGTGAGCGGGGGGGCAGCAACACCGGGGAGCTGTTTTTT.

This clonotype was seen more than once but under ten times. The V gene is TRBV6-2 or TRBV6-3, the J gene TRBJ2-7, with TRBD2 matching over 8 bases. Trimming at V came to 5 bases and at J to 4 bases, leaving 13 bases not matched to a gene. The CDR3 loop spans 16 amino acids. The germline CDR1 and CDR2 sequences are MNHEY and SVGEGT. The CDR3 nucleotides are TGTGCCAGCAGTCCTCCTGCCGGGAGGGTGATTTACGAGCAGTACTTC. Translation gives CASSPPAGRVIYEQYF.

Written as DNA, the CDR3 is TGCGCCAGCAGTTCACCGGGACAGGGAACCGGGGAGCTGTTTTTT. Protein: CASSSPGQGTGELFF. V usage is TRBV5-1 and J usage is TRBJ2-2, with 9 bases aligning to TRBD1. J lost 5 bases, V lost 5 bases, and 7 bases had no gene match. Germline values: CDR1 SGHRS, CDR2 YFSETQ. The CDR3 contains 15 residues.

V gene TRBV19 combines with J gene TRBJ1-3; D remains ambiguous. The CDR3 covers 15 residues. Trimming pared 2 bases from V and 0 bases from J, leaving 8 bases between. CDR1 and CDR2 (germline): LNHDA, SQIVND (reference sequence). CDR3 DNA sequence: TGTGCCAGTAGTATAACCGGCAGCTCTGGAAACACCATATATTTT. Translated, it gives CASSITGSSGNTIYF. Together with reference TRBV19 and TRBJ1-3, the CDR3 gives the full variable domain: DGGITQSPKYLFRKEGQNVTLSCEQNLNHDAMYWYRQDPGQGLRLIYYSQIVNDFQKGDIAEGYSVSREKKESFPLTVTSAQKNPTAFYLCASSITGSSGNTIYFGEGSWLTVV.

This clonotype has only a few counts. The chain has TRBV29-1 and TRBJ2-3, with 14 positions matching TRBD2. CDR1 is SQVTM, CDR2 ANQGSEA, per germline. Unmatched junction bases numbered 6, after V lost 1 base and J lost 0 bases. CDR3 length: 18 amino acids. The CDR3 region is CSVEGTSGGTTSTDTQYF. In nucleotides, the CDR3 is TGCAGCGTTGAAGGGACTAGCGGGGGGACAACTAGCACAGATACGCAGTATTTT.

The genes are TRBV4-3 and TRBJ2-7; possibly TRBD1 for D (6 bases). Germline V gene lookup returns CDR1 LGHNA and CDR2 YSLEER. The CDR3 consists of 14 residues. Between the trimmed V and J ends, which lost 4 bases and 7 bases, there was a span of 17 bases. CDR3 nucleotides: TGCGCCAGCAGCCCTGAAGGGGGTGTGGGTGAGCAGTACTTC. Translating gives CASSPEGGVGEQYF.

This clonotype has just a few counts. The chain combines TRBV4-2 with TRBJ2-7; possible D gene TRBD2, 5 bases. The CDR3 is 16 residues long. CDR1 LGHNA and CDR2 YNFKEQ come from the germline V gene. V was shortened by 1 base and J by 2 bases, with 15 bases between the two germline ends. The DNA for the CDR3 is TGTGCCAGCAGCCAAGCCGCCAGCGGCAACACCTACGAGCAGTACTTC. Translated: CASSQAASGNTYEQYF.

The chain carries TRBV20-1 and TRBJ1-1; D is possibly TRBD1 (5 bases). Germline values: CDR1 DFQATT, CDR2 SNEGSKA (reference sequence). The length of the CDR3 is 16 residues. Trimming shortened V by 3 bases and J by 0 bases, and 17 bases separated the two germline ends. CDR3 protein: CSASKGMGVLNTEAFF. The CDR3 DNA is TGCAGTGCTAGTAAGGGTATGGGGGTCCTGAACACTGAAGCTTTCTTT.

This clonotype was counted many times. The CDR3 DNA sequence: TGTGCCAGCAGCACGACAGGGGGTGAGCAGTTCTTC. Amino acid sequence: CASSTTGGEQFF. This chain links TRBV12-3 or TRBV12-4 with TRBJ2-1, with 9 bases aligning to TRBD1. The junction had 3 bases not matched to a gene; V was cut back by 6 bases and J by 9 bases. The CDR3 contains 12 residues.

This clonotype was recorded a few times. The chain is built from TRBV27 and TRBJ2-1, with 8 bases fitting TRBD2. With 5 bases clipped from V and 6 bases from J, the junction kept 9 bases outside the gene matches. The length of the CDR3 is 15 residues. Germline CDR1 is MNHEY and CDR2 is SMNVEV (reference sequence). CDR3 coding DNA: TGTGCCAGCAGTCTCCGAGCGGGAGTAGCCAATGAGCAGTTCTTC. This gives the protein CASSLRAGVANEQFF.

At least ten counts were recorded for this clonotype. The chain recombines TRBV12-3 or TRBV12-4 with TRBJ2-2; D possibly corresponds to TRBD1 (7 bases). The CDR3 extends over 15 amino acids. The V gene lost 4 bases and the J gene lost 4 bases, with 13 bases spanning the gap. CDR3 sequence reads: CASSSRQGGTGELFF. The CDR3 DNA follows: TGTGCCAGCAGTTCCAGACAGGGAGGCACCGGGGAGCTGTTTTTT.

This clonotype was counted only a few times. This rearrangement joins TRBV12-3 or TRBV12-4 to TRBJ2-5; no clear D. Between the trimmed V and J ends, which lost 5 bases and 4 bases, there was a span of 11 bases. The CDR3 is made up of 13 amino acids. CDR3: CASSQPGGETQYF. DNA of the CDR3: TGTGCCAGCAGTCAGCCTGGCGGAGAGACCCAGTACTTC.

This clonotype was observed a few times. V gene TRBV20-1 combines with J gene TRBJ2-7; D might be TRBD2 (6 bases). Trimming shortened V by 0 bases and J by 5 bases, and 17 bases separated the two germline ends. Germline CDR1 and CDR2: DFQATT and SNEGSKA (reference sequence). The CDR3 loop spans 15 amino acids. CDR3 DNA: TGCAGTGCTAGAGATCTTCGACTAGTAATGAACGAGCAGTACTTC. The encoded protein is CSARDLRLVMNEQYF.

The V call is TRBV6-2 or TRBV6-3, the J call TRBJ2-2, with D unresolved. V was pared by 7 bases and J by 7 bases, with 16 bases between. The germline CDR1 and CDR2 sequences are MNHEY and SVGEGT. The CDR3 totals 14 residues. The CDR3 protein is CASTRTPFDGELFF. The DNA for the CDR3 is TGTGCCAGCACTCGGACCCCTTTCGACGGGGAGCTGTTTTTT.

This clonotype has more than one count but fewer than ten. This chain links TRBV5-1 with TRBJ1-1, with D perhaps TRBD1 (6 bases). The V gene's germline CDR1 is SGHRS and CDR2 YFSETQ. Trimming removed 5 bases from V and 5 bases from J, with 16 bases in between. The CDR3 is 14 residues long. The CDR3 is CASSSAGRGTEAFF. The CDR3 DNA follows: TGCGCCAGCAGTTCCGCAGGCAGGGGAACTGAAGCTTTCTTT.